A selection of T cell receptor beta chains follows, all from one sample in a study of vaccination effects on CD4 cells after COVID-19. Produced via immunoSEQ multiplex PCR; TCRdb's table is partial and in-frame only. The sample has 40,000 to 45,000 clones; 76% are singletons. Their specific antigens are unknown. Here the sequenced sample was CD4+ T cells from PBMCs cultured without peptide, taken after COVID-19 vaccination. The receptors originated from a human donor who had a prior SARS-CoV-2 infection. CDR3s leave out the opening cysteine and the closing phenylalanine or tryptophan. A D gene is named only where the DNA matches it firmly.

j_call v_call d_call cdr3_aa
TRBJ1-5 TRBV6-2/TRBV6-3 . ASSLSQGGTYSNQPQH
TRBJ1-1 TRBV6-5 TRBD1 ASSTRQGHTEAF
TRBJ1-6 TRBV11-1 TRBD1 ASSTDRSSSPLH
TRBJ2-6 TRBV10-3 . AISEFILRSGANVLT
TRBJ1-2 TRBV19 TRBD1 ASQRTGRLWDYGYT
TRBJ2-1 TRBV7-3 TRBD2 ASSLAGRDNEQF
TRBJ2-5 TRBV5-6 . ASSWLLTEKETQY
TRBJ2-7 TRBV4-3 TRBD2 ASSQDRWGTSGSYEQY
TRBJ2-2 TRBV3-1/TRBV3-2 . ASSQFIHTGELF
TRBJ2-1 TRBV27 . ASSARNEQF
TRBJ2-5 TRBV6-2/TRBV6-3 . ASSGPDQETQY
TRBJ2-7 TRBV15 TRBD1 ATSSRPGTGTEQY
TRBJ1-6 TRBV6-5 . ASSYSQGLGSPLH
TRBJ1-2 TRBV5-1 . ASSTGQINYGYT
TRBJ2-7 TRBV2 TRBD2 ASSLAGSYEQY
TRBJ2-7 TRBV6-5 . ASRLPATYEQY
TRBJ1-2 TRBV6-5 . ASSWDIRYGYT
TRBJ2-3 TRBV9 TRBD2 ASSVEAGPPKYTQY
TRBJ1-2 TRBV28 . ASSLSGRPNYGYT
TRBJ2-1 TRBV3-1/TRBV3-2 . ASSSQVGDTEGNEQF
TRBJ2-3 TRBV9 . ASSVQGGLRADTQY
TRBJ1-1 TRBV7-8 . ASSLSGNTEAF
TRBJ1-4 TRBV6-5 TRBD1 ASKEGAREKLF
TRBJ2-2 TRBV19 TRBD1 ASSNTGGTGELF
TRBJ1-3 TRBV6-5 . ASSSSGAPGNTIY
TRBJ2-5 TRBV7-3 . ASSQQTGSETQY
TRBJ1-4 TRBV7-6 . ASSLVPAIDEKLF
TRBJ1-2 TRBV7-9 . ASSLGHNYGYT